The following is a T cell receptor beta chain sequence with its context. The sample belongs to a study of STAT5B mutations in CD4+ large granular lymphocyte leukemia. Sequencing was at survey level. Clones were sequenced by immunoSEQ multiplex PCR, and TCRdb holds only the in-frame ones, with some missing. This sample carries approximately 32,000 clones, about nine tenths of them seen once, and the ten largest clones take roughly 0.95%. The CDR3 totals 15 residues. CDR1 and CDR2 from the germline V gene are SGHAT and FQDESV (reference sequence). Trimming at V came to 6 bases and at J to 2 bases, leaving 7 bases not matched to a gene.

The chain links TRBV11-1 to TRBJ2-7; 10 bases are shared with TRBD2. The sequence derives from a human donor in good health. The sequenced sample consisted of CD4+ T cells from blood buffy coats. The CDR3 sequence: CASSPSGSLTYEQYF. In nucleotides, the CDR3 is TGTGCCAGCAGTCCTAGCGGGAGCCTCACCTACGAGCAGTACTTC.